A selection of T cell receptor beta chains follows, all from one sample in a study of blood T cells in healthy people across ages. TCRdb itself ran the 5' RACE reads through MiXCR, one entry per CDR3 protein. This sample has 1.5 million to 1.8 million distinct CDR3 sequences; roughly two fifths occur once, and the top ten carry approximately 4.1%. The specimen sequenced was blood. Receptors originate from a woman aged 18-29 years in good health. Each CDR3 is given with its conserved first and last residue. Each record gives: V gene, CDR3 protein.

TRBV6-2/TRBV6-3 CASRPPGHWNTGELFF
TRBV7-4 CASSLRQENYEQYF
TRBV25-1 CASSGTSYQPQHF
TRBV20-1 CSAEGGLGKRNYNEQYF
TRBV27 CASSRTGVQPQHF
TRBV7-9 CASRPTGPDTQYF
TRBV10-3 CAISGQGQSYEQYF
TRBV25-1 CTSSSGYGYTF
TRBV7-9 CASSPGTGYQPQHF
TRBV20-1 CSASRQASTDTQYF
TRBV7-6 CTSSLDRDRPTGELFF
TRBV12-3/TRBV12-4 CASSGLGGSDYGYTF
TRBV6-5 CASSYQVGLTTEAFF
TRBV27 CASSLYRGSNYGYTF